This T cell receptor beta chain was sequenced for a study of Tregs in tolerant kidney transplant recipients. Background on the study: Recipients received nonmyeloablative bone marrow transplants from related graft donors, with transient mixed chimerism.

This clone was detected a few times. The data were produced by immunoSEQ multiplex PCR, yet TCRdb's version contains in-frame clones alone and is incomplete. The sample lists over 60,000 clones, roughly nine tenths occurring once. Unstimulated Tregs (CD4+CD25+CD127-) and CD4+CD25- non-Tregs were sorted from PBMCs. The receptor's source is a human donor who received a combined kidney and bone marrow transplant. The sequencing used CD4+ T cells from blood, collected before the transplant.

CDR3 loop: CSASKAFF. CDR3 coding DNA: TGCAGTGCTAGCAAAGCTTTCTTT. This chain uses TRBV20-1 with TRBJ1-1, with D unresolved. There are 8 residues in the CDR3. Per germline, CDR1 DFQATT and CDR2 SNEGSKA (reference sequence). V lost 3 bases, J lost 9 bases, and 2 bases lay in between.